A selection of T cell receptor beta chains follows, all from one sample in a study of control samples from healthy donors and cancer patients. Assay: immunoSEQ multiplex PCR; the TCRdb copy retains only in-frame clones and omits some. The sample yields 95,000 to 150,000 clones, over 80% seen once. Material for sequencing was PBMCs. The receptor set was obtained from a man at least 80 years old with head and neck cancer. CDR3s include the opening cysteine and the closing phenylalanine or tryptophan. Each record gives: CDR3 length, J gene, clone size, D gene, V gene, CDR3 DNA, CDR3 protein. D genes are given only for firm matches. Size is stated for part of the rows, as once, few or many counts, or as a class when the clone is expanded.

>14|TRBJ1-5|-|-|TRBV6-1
TGTGCCAGCAGTGAAGGCTGGGCGAATCAGCCCCAGCATTTT
CASSEGWANQPQHF
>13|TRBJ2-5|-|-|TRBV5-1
TGCGCCAGCAGCCTCTTCAGGGTTGAGACCCAGTACTTC
CASSLFRVETQYF
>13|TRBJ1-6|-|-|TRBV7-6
TGTGCCAGCAGCTTAGGGGGGAATTCACCCCTCCACTTT
CASSLGGNSPLHF
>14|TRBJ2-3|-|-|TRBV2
TGTGCCAGCAGAATAGCTTCCCACACAGATACGCAGTATTTT
CASRIASHTDTQYF
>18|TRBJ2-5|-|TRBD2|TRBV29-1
TGCAGCGTTGACGGGATTGGACTAGCGGGGGATCCCCAAGAGACCCAGTACTTC
CSVDGIGLAGDPQETQYF
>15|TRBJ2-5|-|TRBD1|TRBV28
TGTGCCAGCAGAACCCCGGGACAGGGCGGGAAGACCCAGTACTTC
CASRTPGQGGKTQYF
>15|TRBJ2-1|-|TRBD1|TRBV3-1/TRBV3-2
TGTGCCAGCAGCCTGACAGGGGAGACCTACAATGAGCAGTTCTTC
CASSLTGETYNEQFF
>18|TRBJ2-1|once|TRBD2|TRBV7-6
TGTGCCAGCAGCTTAGGGGCCCTAAGGGGGACTAGATATAATGAGCAGTTCTTC
CASSLGALRGTRYNEQFF
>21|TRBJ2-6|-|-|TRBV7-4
TGTGCCAGCAGCCGAGACTTTAGGTCGGGCAACCAAAGCTCTGGGGCCAACGTCCTGACTTTC
CASSRDFRSGNQSSGANVLTF
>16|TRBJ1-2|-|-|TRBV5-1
TGCGCCAGCAGCTTGGGGGCAGTCCCGACTAACTATGGCTACACCTTC
CASSLGAVPTNYGYTF
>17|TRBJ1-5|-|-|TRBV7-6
TGTGCCAGCAGCTTAGTCGGGGGTGGGGATAGCAATCAGCCCCAGCATTTT
CASSLVGGGDSNQPQHF
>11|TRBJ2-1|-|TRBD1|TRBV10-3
TGTGCCACCAGGGGGCCTGGTGAGCAGTTCTTC
CATRGPGEQFF
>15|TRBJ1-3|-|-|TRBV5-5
TGTGCCAGCAGCTGGCTTGGGTCGGGTGGCGACACCATATATTTT
CASSWLGSGGDTIYF
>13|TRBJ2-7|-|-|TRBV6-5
TGTGCCAGCACCCCGACAGGAACCTACGAGCAGTACTTC
CASTPTGTYEQYF
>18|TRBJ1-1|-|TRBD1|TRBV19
TGTGCCAAATGCCGGGACAGGGTATGTTTGGTTACGAACACTGAAGCTTTCTTT
CAKCRDRVCLVTNTEAFF
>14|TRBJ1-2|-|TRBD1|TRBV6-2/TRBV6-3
TGTGCCAGCAGTTACGGGACAGGGGACTATGGCTACACCTTC
CASSYGTGDYGYTF
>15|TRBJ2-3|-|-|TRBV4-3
TGCGCCAGCAGCCAAGGACGGGGTAGCACAGATACGCAGTATTTT
CASSQGRGSTDTQYF
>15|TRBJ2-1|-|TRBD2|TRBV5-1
TGCGCCAGCAGCTTACTAGCGGGGAGTCAGGTTGAGCAGTTCTTC
CASSLLAGSQVEQFF
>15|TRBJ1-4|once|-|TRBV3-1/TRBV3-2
TGTGCCAGCAGCCAAGATTCACAGGTCAGGGAAAAACTGTTTTTT
CASSQDSQVREKLFF
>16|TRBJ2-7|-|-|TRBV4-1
TGCGCCAGCAGCCAAGATCAGGGGCGCCGGGGGTACGAGCAGTACTTC
CASSQDQGRRGYEQYF
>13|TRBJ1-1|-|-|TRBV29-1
TGCAGCGTTGAACCAGGCCTGGGGGCTGAAGCTTTCTTT
CSVEPGLGAEAFF
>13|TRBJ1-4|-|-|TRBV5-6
TGTGCCAGCAGCACCTACAGGGATGAAAAACTGTTTTTT
CASSTYRDEKLFF
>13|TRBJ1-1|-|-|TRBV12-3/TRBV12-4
TGTGCCAGCAGACAACTACTGTACACTGAAGCTTTCTTT
CASRQLLYTEAFF
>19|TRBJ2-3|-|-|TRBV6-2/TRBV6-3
TGTGCCAGCAGTTACTCCTCTCGCCGCTGGACTTCCGCCGGAGATACGCAGTATTTT
CASSYSSRRWTSAGDTQYF
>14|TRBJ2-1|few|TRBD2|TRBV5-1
TGCGCCAGCAGCTTGGTGGTAGCGGGAGGTGAGCAGTTCTTC
CASSLVVAGGEQFF
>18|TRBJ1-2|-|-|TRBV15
TGTGCCACCAGCAGAGATTACGGACCCGGCCGGCACTTCTATGGCTACACCTTC
CATSRDYGPGRHFYGYTF
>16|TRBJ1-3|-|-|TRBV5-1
TGCGCCAGCAGCTTGGCCGGGGCTTCCTCTGGAAACACCATATATTTT
CASSLAGASSGNTIYF
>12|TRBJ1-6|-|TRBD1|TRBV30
TGTGCCTGGGGACAGGATAATTCACCCCTCCACTTT
CAWGQDNSPLHF
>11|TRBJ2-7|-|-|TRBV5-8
TGTGCCAGCAGCCTCATCTACGAGCAGTACTTC
CASSLIYEQYF
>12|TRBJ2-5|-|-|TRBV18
TGTGCCAGCTCACCACCGGCCTTCGCCCAGTACTTC
CASSPPAFAQYF
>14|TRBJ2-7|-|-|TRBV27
TGTGCCAGCAGTTACGACAGGTCCTCCTACGAGCAGTACTTC
CASSYDRSSYEQYF
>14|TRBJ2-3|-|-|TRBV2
TGTGCCAGCAGCCCTAGCAGTAGCACAGATACGCAGTATTTT
CASSPSSSTDTQYF
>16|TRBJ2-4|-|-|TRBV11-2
TGTGCCAGCAGCTCTTATCGGGGCATAGCCAAAAACATTCAGTACTTC
CASSSYRGIAKNIQYF
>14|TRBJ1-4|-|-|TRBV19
TGTGCCAGCTCGGGGCAGACACTAGGTGAAAAACTGTTTTTT
CASSGQTLGEKLFF
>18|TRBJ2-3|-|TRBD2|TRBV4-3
TGCGCCAGCAGCCAAGACTGGGTAGCGGGGATATTCACAGATACGCAGTATTTT
CASSQDWVAGIFTDTQYF
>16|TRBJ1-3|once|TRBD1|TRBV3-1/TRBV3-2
TGTGCCAGCAGCCCTGGTTGGGGGACAGGCGGAAACACCATATATTTT
CASSPGWGTGGNTIYF
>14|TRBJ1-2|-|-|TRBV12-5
TGTGCTAGTGGTTTGGTACCTAGGAGCTATGGCTACACCTTC
CASGLVPRSYGYTF
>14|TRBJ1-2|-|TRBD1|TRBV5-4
TGTGCCAGCAGCTTGCTACAGGGGAACTATGGCTACACCTTC
CASSLLQGNYGYTF
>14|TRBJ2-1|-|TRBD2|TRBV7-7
TGTGCCAGCAGCTTGAGGGGAGGGAATGATGAGCAGTTCTTC
CASSLRGGNDEQFF
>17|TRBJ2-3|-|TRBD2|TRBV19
TGTGCCAGTACTCAGGGCCCGGGACTATCGGTCCTGGATACGCAGTATTTT
CASTQGPGLSVLDTQYF
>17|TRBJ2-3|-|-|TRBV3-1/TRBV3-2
TGTGCCAGCAGTCATAGACTCAGGGTAGCGTCAGTAGATACGCAGTATTTT
CASSHRLRVASVDTQYF
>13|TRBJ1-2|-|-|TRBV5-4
TGTGCCAGCAGCTTTGACGGCTGGGATGGCTACACCTTC
CASSFDGWDGYTF
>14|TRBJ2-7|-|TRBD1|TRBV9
TGTGCCAGCAGCCAAACAGGGGGCACGGACGAGCAGTACTTC
CASSQTGGTDEQYF
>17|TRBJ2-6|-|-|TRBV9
TGTGCCAGCAGCGAGTTCCCCCTAGCTTCGGGGGCCAACGTCCTGACTTTC
CASSEFPLASGANVLTF
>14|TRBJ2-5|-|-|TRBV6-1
TGTGCCAGCAGTGATAGGCTAGCACGAGAGACCCAGTACTTC
CASSDRLARETQYF
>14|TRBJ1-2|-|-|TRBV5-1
TGCGCCAGCAGCTTAACAGCAGCAGGGGAGGGCTACACCTTC
CASSLTAAGEGYTF
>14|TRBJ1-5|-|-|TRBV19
TGTGCCAGTAGTCAACAGGCTTTCAATCAGCCCCAGCATTTT
CASSQQAFNQPQHF
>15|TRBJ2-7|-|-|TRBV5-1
TGCGCCAGCAGCTGGGACCGGGGTTTGGCCTACGAGCAGTACTTC
CASSWDRGLAYEQYF
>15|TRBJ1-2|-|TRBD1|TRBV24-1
TGTGCCACCAGTGAGGAGGGACAGGGGTTTGGGGGCTACACCTTC
CATSEEGQGFGGYTF
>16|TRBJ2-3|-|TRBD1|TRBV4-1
TGCGCCAGCAGCCAAGTCCCAGCACAGGGGACAGATACGCAGTATTTT
CASSQVPAQGTDTQYF
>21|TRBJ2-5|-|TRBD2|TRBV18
TGTGCCAGCTCACCATCCCGAACTTCGAGTGTAAGGACTAGAACACGAGAGACCCAGTACTTC
CASSPSRTSSVRTRTRETQYF
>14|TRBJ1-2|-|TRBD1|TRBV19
TGTGCCAGTAGCCGTTCCGACAGGGCGCTAGGCTACACCTTC
CASSRSDRALGYTF
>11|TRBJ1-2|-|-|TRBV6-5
TGTGCCAGCAGTTCAGGTTACGGCTACACCTTC
CASSSGYGYTF
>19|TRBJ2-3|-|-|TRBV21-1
TGTGCCAGCAGCAAACGGATACCGGGACAGACCCGATCCCCAGATACGCAGTATTTT
CASSKRIPGQTRSPDTQYF